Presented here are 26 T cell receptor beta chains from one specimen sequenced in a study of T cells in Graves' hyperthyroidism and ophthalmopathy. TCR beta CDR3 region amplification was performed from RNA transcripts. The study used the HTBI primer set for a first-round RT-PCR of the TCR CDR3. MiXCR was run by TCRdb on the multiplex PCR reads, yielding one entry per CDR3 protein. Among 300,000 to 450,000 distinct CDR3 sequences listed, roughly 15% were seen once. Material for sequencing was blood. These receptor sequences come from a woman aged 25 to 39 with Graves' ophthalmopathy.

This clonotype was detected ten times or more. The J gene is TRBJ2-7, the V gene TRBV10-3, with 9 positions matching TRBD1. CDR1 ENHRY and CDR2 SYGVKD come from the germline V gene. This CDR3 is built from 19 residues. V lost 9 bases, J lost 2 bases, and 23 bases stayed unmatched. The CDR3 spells CAISSAGTGWGGAPYEQYF. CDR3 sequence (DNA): TGTGCCATATCATCCGCCGGGACAGGGTGGGGGGGGGCCCCCTACGAGCAGTACTTC.

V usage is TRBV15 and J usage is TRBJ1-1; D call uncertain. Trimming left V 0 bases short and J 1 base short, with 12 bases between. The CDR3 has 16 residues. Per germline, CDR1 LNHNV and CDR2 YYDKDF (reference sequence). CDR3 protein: CATSRDNHPGNTEAFF. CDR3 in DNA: TGTGCCACCAGCAGAGATAACCACCCGGGGAACACTGAAGCTTTCTTT.

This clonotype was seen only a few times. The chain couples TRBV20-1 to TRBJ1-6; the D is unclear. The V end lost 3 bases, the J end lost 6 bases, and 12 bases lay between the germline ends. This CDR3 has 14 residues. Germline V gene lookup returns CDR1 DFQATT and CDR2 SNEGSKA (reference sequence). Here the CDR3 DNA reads TGCAGTGCTAGCGGTCTGAGGATTAATTCACCCCTCCACTTT. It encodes CSASGLRINSPLHF.

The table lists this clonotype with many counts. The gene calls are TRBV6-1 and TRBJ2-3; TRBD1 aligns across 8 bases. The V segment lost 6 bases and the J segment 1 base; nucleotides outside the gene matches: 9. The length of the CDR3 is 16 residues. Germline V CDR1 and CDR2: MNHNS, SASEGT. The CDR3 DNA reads TGTGCCAGCAGCCCCAGGGGGACAGGAGGCACAGATACGCAGTATTTT. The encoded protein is CASSPRGTGGTDTQYF.

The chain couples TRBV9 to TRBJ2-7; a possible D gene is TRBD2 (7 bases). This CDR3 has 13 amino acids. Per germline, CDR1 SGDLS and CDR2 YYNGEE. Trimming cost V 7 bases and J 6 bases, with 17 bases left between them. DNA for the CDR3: TGTGCCAGCGAGGGGGGCTCTAGCGGCGAGCAGTACTTC. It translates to CASEGGSSGEQYF.

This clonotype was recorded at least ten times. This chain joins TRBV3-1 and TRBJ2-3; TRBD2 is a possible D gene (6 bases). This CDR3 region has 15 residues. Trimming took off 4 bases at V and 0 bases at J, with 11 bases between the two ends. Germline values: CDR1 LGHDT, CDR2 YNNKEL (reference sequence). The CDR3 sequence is CASSRRESSTDTQYF. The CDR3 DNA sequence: TGTGCCAGCAGCCGGCGGGAATCTAGCACAGATACGCAGTATTTT.

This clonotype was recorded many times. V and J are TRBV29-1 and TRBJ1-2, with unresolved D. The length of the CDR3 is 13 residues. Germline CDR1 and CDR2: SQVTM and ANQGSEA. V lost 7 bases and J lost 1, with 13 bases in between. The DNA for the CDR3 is TGCAGCGGGGTCATGGGCCGTAACTATGGCTACACCTTC. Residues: CSGVMGRNYGYTF.

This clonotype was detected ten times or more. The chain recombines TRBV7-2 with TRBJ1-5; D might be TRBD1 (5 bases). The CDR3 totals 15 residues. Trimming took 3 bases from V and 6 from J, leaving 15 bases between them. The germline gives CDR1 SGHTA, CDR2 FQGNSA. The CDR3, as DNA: TGTGCCAGCAGCTTGGGGGTGGTGTTTGGTCAGCCCCAGCATTTT. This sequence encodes CASSLGVVFGQPQHF.

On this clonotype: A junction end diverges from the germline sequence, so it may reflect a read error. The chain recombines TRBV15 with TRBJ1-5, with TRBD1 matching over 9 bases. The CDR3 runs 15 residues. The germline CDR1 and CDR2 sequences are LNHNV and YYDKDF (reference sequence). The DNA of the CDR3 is TGTGTCACCAGCTGGGACAGGGTTAGCAATCAGCCCCAGCATTTT. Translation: CVTSWDRVSNQPQHF.

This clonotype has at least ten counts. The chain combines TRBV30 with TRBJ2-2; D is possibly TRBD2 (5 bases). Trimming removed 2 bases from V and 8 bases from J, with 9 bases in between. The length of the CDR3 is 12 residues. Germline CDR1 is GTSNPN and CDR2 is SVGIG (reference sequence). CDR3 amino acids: CAWSRGVGELFF. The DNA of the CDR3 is TGTGCCTGGAGTCGGGGAGTTGGGGAGCTGTTTTTT.

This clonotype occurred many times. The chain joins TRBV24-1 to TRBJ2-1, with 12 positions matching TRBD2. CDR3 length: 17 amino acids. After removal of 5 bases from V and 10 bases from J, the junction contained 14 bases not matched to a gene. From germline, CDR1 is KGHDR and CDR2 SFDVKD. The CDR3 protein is CATSGKRLAGANWEQFF. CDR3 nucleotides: TGTGCCACCAGTGGAAAGAGACTAGCGGGGGCCAATTGGGAGCAGTTCTTC.

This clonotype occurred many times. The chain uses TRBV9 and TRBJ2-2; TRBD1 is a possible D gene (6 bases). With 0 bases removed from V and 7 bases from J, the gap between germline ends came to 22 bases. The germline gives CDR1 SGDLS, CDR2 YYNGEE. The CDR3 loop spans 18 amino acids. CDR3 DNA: TGTGCCAGCAGCGTAGGGTCCGACAGGCGCGTTCGAGTCGGGGAGCTGTTTTTT. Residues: CASSVGSDRRVRVGELFF.

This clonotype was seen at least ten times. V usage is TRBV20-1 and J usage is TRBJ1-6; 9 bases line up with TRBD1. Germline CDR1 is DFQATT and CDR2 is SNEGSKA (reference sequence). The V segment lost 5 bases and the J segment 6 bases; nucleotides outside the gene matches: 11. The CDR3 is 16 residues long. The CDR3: CSAAKATGGINSPLHF. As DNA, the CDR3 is TGCAGTGCTGCTAAAGCTACAGGGGGCATTAATTCACCCCTCCACTTT.

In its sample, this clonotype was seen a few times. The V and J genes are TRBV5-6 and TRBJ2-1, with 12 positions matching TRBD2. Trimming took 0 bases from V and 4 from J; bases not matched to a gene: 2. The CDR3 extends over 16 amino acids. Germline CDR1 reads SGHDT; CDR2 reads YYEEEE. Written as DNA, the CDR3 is TGTGCCAGCAGCTTGGAAGGGACTAGCGGGTACAATGAGCAGTTCTTC. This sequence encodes CASSLEGTSGYNEQFF.

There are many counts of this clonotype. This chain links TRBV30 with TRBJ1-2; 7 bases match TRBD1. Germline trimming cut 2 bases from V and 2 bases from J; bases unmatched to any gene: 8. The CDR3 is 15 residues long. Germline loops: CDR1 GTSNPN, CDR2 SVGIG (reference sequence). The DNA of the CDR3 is TGTGCCTGGAGTTCGCCGACAGGGACCAACTATGGCTACACCTTC. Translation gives CAWSSPTGTNYGYTF.

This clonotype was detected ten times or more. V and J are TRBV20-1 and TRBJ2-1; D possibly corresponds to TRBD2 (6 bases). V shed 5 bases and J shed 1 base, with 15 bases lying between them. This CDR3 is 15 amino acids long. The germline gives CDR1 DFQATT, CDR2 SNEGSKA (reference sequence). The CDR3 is CSALKLAPSYNEQFF. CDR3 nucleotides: TGCAGTGCTTTGAAACTAGCCCCGTCCTACAATGAGCAGTTCTTC.

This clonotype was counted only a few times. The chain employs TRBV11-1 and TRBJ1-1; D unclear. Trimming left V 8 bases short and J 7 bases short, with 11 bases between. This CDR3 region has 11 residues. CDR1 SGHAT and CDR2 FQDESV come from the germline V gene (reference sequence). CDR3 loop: CASGSIREAFF. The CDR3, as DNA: TGTGCCAGCGGCTCAATCCGTGAAGCTTTCTTT.

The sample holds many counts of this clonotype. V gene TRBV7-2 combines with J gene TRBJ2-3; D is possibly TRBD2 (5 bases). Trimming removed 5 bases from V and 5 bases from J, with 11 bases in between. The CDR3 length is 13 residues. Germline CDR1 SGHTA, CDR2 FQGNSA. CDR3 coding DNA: TGTGCCAGCAGCCTTAGCCGGGAAGATACGCAGTATTTT. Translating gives CASSLSREDTQYF.

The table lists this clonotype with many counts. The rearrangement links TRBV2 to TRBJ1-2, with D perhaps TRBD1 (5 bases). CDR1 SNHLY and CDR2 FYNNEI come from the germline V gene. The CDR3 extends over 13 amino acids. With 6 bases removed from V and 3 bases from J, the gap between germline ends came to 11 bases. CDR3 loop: CASRPDSDYGYTF. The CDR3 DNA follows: TGTGCCAGCAGACCCGACAGTGACTATGGCTACACCTTC.

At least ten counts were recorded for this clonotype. CDR3 nucleotides: TGTGCCAGCTCACCACCGAACAGGGGGCTCTCCTACGAGCAGTACTTC. This sequence encodes CASSPPNRGLSYEQYF. This chain uses TRBV18 with TRBJ2-7; 9 bases agree with TRBD1. Germline CDR1 KGHSH, CDR2 LQKENI. Germline trimming cut 0 bases from V and 0 bases from J; bases unmatched to any gene: 3. The CDR3 is made up of 16 amino acids.

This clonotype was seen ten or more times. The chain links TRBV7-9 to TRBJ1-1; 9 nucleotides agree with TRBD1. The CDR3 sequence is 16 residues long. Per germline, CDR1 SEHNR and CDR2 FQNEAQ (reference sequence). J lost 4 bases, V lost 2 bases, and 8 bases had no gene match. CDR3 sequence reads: CASSLMRQGVVTEAFF. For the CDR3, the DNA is TGTGCCAGCAGCTTAATGAGACAGGGGGTCGTCACTGAAGCTTTCTTT.

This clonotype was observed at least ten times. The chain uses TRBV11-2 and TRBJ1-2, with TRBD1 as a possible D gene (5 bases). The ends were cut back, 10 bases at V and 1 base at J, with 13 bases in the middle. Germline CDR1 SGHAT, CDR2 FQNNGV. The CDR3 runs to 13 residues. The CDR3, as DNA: TGTGCCATCCCGGGACGACTTAACTATGGCTACACCTTC. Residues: CAIPGRLNYGYTF.

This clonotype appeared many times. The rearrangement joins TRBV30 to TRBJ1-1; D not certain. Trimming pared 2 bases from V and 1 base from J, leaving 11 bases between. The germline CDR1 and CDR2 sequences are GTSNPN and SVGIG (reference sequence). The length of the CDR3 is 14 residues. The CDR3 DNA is TGTGCCTGGAGTTCGGGAGAGAAGAACACTGAAGCTTTCTTT. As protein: CAWSSGEKNTEAFF.

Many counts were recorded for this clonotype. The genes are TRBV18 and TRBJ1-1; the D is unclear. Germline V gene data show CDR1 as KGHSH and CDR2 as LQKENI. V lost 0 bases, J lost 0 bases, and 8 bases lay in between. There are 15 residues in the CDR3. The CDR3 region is CASSPPLGMNTEAFF. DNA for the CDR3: TGTGCCAGCTCACCACCTCTCGGAATGAACACTGAAGCTTTCTTT.

The CDR3 coding sequence is TGTGCCAGCAGCCAGGGGGCGCGTTCCGAGACCCAGTTCTTC. Amino acid sequence: CASSQGARSETQFF. The rearrangement joins TRBV3-1 to TRBJ2-5; D perhaps matches TRBD1 (6 bases). The end of the DNA aligns better with TRBJ2-1, so the J call may be wrong. This CDR3 is 14 amino acids long. In germline, CDR1 is LGHDT, CDR2 YNNKEL (reference sequence).

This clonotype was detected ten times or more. The CDR3 protein is CASRPLTSGGAYEQYF. CDR3 sequence (DNA): TGTGCCAGCAGACCTTTGACTAGCGGGGGGGCTTACGAGCAGTACTTC. This rearrangement joins TRBV7-8 to TRBJ2-7; TRBD2 aligns across 14 bases. Germline assignment: CDR1 SGHVS and CDR2 FQNEAQ. The ends lost 6 bases at V and 4 bases at J; junction bases unmatched: 8. This CDR3 contains 16 residues.